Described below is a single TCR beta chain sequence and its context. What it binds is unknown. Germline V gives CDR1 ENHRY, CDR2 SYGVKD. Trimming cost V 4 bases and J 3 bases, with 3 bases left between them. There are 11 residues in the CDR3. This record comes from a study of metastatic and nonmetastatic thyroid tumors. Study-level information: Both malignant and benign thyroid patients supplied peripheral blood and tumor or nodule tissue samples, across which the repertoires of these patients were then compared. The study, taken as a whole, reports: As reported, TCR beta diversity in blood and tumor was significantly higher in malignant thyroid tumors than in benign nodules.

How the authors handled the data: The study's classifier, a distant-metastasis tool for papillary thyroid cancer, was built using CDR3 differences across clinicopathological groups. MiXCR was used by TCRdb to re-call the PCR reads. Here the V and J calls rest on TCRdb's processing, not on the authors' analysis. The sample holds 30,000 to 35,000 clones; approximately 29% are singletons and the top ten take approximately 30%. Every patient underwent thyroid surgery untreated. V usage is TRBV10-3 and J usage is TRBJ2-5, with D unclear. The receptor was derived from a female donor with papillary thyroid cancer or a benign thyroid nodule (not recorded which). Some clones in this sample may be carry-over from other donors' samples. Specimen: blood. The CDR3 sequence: CAISVKETQYF. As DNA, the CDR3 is TGTGCCATCAGTGTGAAAGAGACCCAGTACTTC.